The 15 T cell receptor beta chains given below trace back to one sample, sequenced in a study of blood T cell repertoires in COVID-19 (TCRdb year 2020). Library creation used the immunoSEQ multiplex PCR assay. Not all clones reach the TCRdb copy of this immuneACCESS table, which keeps in-frame sequences only. Checked studies attribute under half of the gap to unresolved V genes and leave the rest unexplained. The sample data list approximately 240,000 clones, and 90% to 95% of these were observed just once. Approximately 1.9% of the sample comes from the top ten. The sequencing sample was made of PBMCs or T cells enriched from blood (not recorded which). The receptors derive from a woman aged 18-29 years who had recovered from COVID-19.

In its sample, this clone was seen once. The chain uses TRBV28 and TRBJ2-7; 7 bases are shared with TRBD1. CDR3 length equals 15 residues. The junction had 9 bases not matched to a gene; V was cut back by 2 bases and J by 5 bases. In germline, CDR1 is MDHEN, CDR2 SYDVKM. The DNA for the CDR3 is TGTGCCAGCAGTTTAAGGAGACAGGGTGGTAACGAGCAGTACTTC. Translating gives CASSLRRQGGNEQYF.

The rearrangement uses TRBV9 and TRBJ1-1; TRBD1 agrees at 11 bases. V dropped 1 base and J dropped 11; count of bases not matched to a gene: 7. The CDR3 is 14 amino acids. Per germline, CDR1 SGDLS and CDR2 YYNGEE. Written as DNA, the CDR3 is TGTGCCAGCAGCGTATTGTGGGACAGGGGGGCCGCTTTCTTT. It codes for CASSVLWDRGAAFF.

V and J are TRBV4-3 and TRBJ2-3; no definite D call. This CDR3 has 15 amino acids. Germline values: CDR1 LGHNA, CDR2 YSLEER. V was clipped by 0 bases and J by 0 bases, with 7 bases between them. The CDR3 here is CASSQEAYSTDTQYF. The CDR3 bases are TGCGCCAGCAGCCAAGAAGCCTACAGCACAGATACGCAGTATTTT.

There are a few counts of this clone. The chain carries TRBV4-2 and TRBJ2-2; TRBD2 might be the D (5 bases). Germline loops: CDR1 LGHNA, CDR2 YNFKEQ. The CDR3 consists of 15 residues. The ends were cut back, 0 bases at V and 3 bases at J, with 8 bases in the middle. The CDR3, as DNA: TGTGCCAGCAGCCAAGATCTGGGAGACACCGGGGAGCTGTTTTTT. Its protein is CASSQDLGDTGELFF.

This clone was detected only once. The rearrangement joins TRBV20-1 to TRBJ2-5; D gene unclear. V lost 6 bases and J lost 3, with 5 bases in between. CDR3 length: 10 amino acids. Germline V gives CDR1 DFQATT, CDR2 SNEGSKA (reference sequence). CDR3 in amino acids: CSAPKETQYF. CDR3 DNA: TGCAGTGCCCCCAAAGAGACCCAGTACTTC.

The chain recombines TRBV7-9 with TRBJ2-6; TRBD1 matches 8 bases. Per germline, CDR1 SEHNR and CDR2 FQNEAQ (reference sequence). Losses at the gene ends were 4 bases for V and 0 bases for J; bases not matched to a gene: 5. The CDR3 covers 17 residues. The CDR3 spells CASSSPGQVSGANVLTF. The CDR3, as DNA: TGTGCCAGCAGCTCACCGGGACAGGTCTCTGGGGCCAACGTCCTGACTTTC.

The chain combines TRBV6-1 with TRBJ2-2; a possible D gene is TRBD2 (6 bases). This CDR3 is 14 amino acids long. The V end lost 0 bases, the J end lost 6 bases, and 8 bases lay between the germline ends. Germline values: CDR1 MNHNS, CDR2 SASEGT. The CDR3 reads CASSEALASGELFF. The CDR3 nucleotides read TGTGCCAGCAGTGAAGCACTAGCTTCCGGGGAGCTGTTTTTT.

CDR3: CATKFGAGGWEEQFF. Written as DNA, the CDR3 is TGTGCCACCAAGTTTGGCGCGGGAGGGTGGGAGGAGCAGTTCTTC. V usage is TRBV15 and J usage is TRBJ2-1; 9 positions match TRBD2. The CDR3 is 15 amino acids. J was trimmed by 10 bases and V by 7 bases; bases with no gene match: 14. CDR1 and CDR2 from the germline V gene are LNHNV and YYDKDF (reference sequence).

The V and J genes are TRBV7-2 and TRBJ2-7; unclear D gene. Per the germline V gene, CDR1 is SGHTA and CDR2 is FQGNSA. The CDR3 sequence is 13 residues long. V was clipped by 3 bases and J by 4 bases, with 10 bases between them. The CDR3 region is CASSFGSTYEQYF. The CDR3 DNA is TGTGCCAGCAGCTTTGGATCGACTTACGAGCAGTACTTC.

This clone was recorded once. The chain has TRBV11-2 and TRBJ2-3, with TRBD2 matching over 7 bases. Germline loops: CDR1 SGHAT, CDR2 FQNNGV. The CDR3 totals 17 residues. V was pared by 5 bases and J by 0 bases, with 11 bases of the junction left unmatched. DNA of the CDR3: TGTGCCAGCAGCCGAGCCGGGAGGACCGTTAGCACAGATACGCAGTATTTT. This sequence encodes CASSRAGRTVSTDTQYF.

This clone was counted a few times. This chain joins TRBV11-1 and TRBJ1-2; TRBD1 might be the D (5 bases). Looked up from germline, CDR1 is SGHAT and CDR2 is FQDESV (reference sequence). V was clipped by 3 bases and J by 0 bases, with 8 bases between them. The length of the CDR3 is 14 residues. CDR3 in DNA: TGTGCCAGCAGCTTTGACAGAGCTAACTATGGCTACACCTTC. Encoded protein: CASSFDRANYGYTF.

The chain joins TRBV13 to TRBJ2-1, with D perhaps matching TRBD2 (6 bases). Germline V CDR1 and CDR2: PRHDT, FYEKMQ (reference sequence). Trimming shortened V by 2 bases and J by 0 bases, and 14 bases separated the two germline ends. The CDR3 sequence is 17 residues long. CDR3 sequence: CASSLSAGPSSYNEQFF. CDR3 DNA: TGTGCCAGCAGCTTATCGGCGGGGCCCAGCTCCTACAATGAGCAGTTCTTC.

The rearrangement links TRBV27 to TRBJ2-7; D is possibly TRBD1 (5 bases). Deletions cut 3 bases from V and 2 bases from J, with 11 bases between. The CDR3 has 14 amino acids. Germline CDR1 is MNHEY and CDR2 is SMNVEV (reference sequence). DNA of the CDR3: TGTGCCAGCAGTTTTCAAAGGGGCCCCTACGAGCAGTACTTC. Translated, it gives CASSFQRGPYEQYF.

The chain is built from TRBV12-5 and TRBJ1-5; TRBD1 matches 8 bases. Germline assignment: CDR1 LGHNT and CDR2 FRNRAP. Trimming cost V 5 bases and J 6 bases; bases outside gene matches: 6. CDR3 length: 14 amino acids. The CDR3 DNA is TGTGCTAGTGGTCCCGGACAGGGAGCTCAGCCCCAGCATTTT. Translating gives CASGPGQGAQPQHF.

This clone was detected once. The chain recombines TRBV27 with TRBJ1-5, with D perhaps TRBD1 (6 bases). Germline CDR1 reads MNHEY; CDR2 reads SMNVEV (reference sequence). The V end was cut by 3 bases, the J end by 7 bases, with 13 bases between. The CDR3 is 14 residues long. CDR3 region: CASSFGQGHQPQHF. The DNA for the CDR3 is TGTGCCAGCAGTTTTGGGCAGGGACACCAGCCCCAGCATTTT.